Listed below are T cell receptor beta chains from one sample, sequenced in a study of vaccination and CD4 T cells after COVID-19. The antigens for these receptors are not known. MiXCR was run by TCRdb on the PCR reads, yielding one entry per CDR3 protein. The sample contains around 4,000 distinct CDR3 sequences, more than 25% of which appear only once. The sequencing sample was made of CD4+ T cells from blood, cultured in vitro. These receptors all come from a human donor in good health. The CDR3 runs from the conserved cysteine through the conserved F or W. The order of the fields is D gene, clone size, J gene, V gene, CDR3 protein, CDR3 DNA. D genes are given only for firm matches. Only part of the rows carry a size: once, few, many, or a class if the clone is expanded.

>.|.|TRBJ1-1|TRBV2
CASSEQGGYVGTEAFF
TGTGCCAGCAGCGAACAGGGAGGCTACGTGGGCACTGAAGCTTTCTTT
>.|.|TRBJ2-7|TRBV20-1
CSASFNPSGEQYF
TGCAGTGCTAGTTTCAATCCCAGTGGCGAGCAGTACTTC
>TRBD1|.|TRBJ2-7|TRBV10-3
CAIRGTADSYEQYF
TGTGCCATCAGAGGGACAGCTGATAGCTACGAGCAGTACTTC
>.|.|TRBJ1-4|TRBV6-5
CASSYGSMGSEKLFF
TGTGCCAGCAGTTACGGTAGTATGGGCAGTGAAAAACTGTTTTTT
>TRBD1|.|TRBJ2-3|TRBV6-1
CASSLSGTGIGLDTQYF
TGTGCCAGCAGCCTCTCCGGGACAGGTATTGGTTTAGATACGCAGTATTTT
>.|.|TRBJ1-5|TRBV2
CASARELGQPQHF
TGTGCCAGCGCAAGGGAATTAGGACAGCCCCAGCATTTT
>TRBD1|.|TRBJ2-7|TRBV29-1
CSASRLAGQGSLGEQYF
TGCAGCGCCTCCCGTCTTGCTGGACAGGGTTCACTCGGCGAGCAGTACTTC
>.|.|TRBJ2-7|TRBV11-3
CASSLGDSESYEQYF
TGTGCCAGCAGCTTAGGTGACAGCGAATCCTACGAGCAGTACTTC
>TRBD2|.|TRBJ2-7|TRBV12-3/TRBV12-4
CASSLGETSGSYEQYF
TGTGCCAGCAGCCTAGGTGAGACTAGCGGCTCCTACGAGCAGTACTTC
>.|.|TRBJ2-3|TRBV20-1
CSASPITQYF
TGCAGTGCTAGTCCCATTACGCAGTATTTT
>.|few|TRBJ2-1|TRBV10-2
CASSEQGSYNEQFF
TGCGCCAGCAGTGAACAGGGAAGCTACAATGAGCAGTTCTTC
>TRBD1|.|TRBJ2-3|TRBV10-3
CAISEGTGTDTQYF
TGTGCCATCAGCGAAGGGACAGGCACAGATACGCAGTATTTT
>TRBD1|.|TRBJ2-5|TRBV7-2
CASSTQGAGETQYF
TGTGCCAGCAGCACGCAGGGGGCGGGTGAGACCCAGTACTTC
>.|few|TRBJ1-1|TRBV29-1
CSISGGNTEAFF
TGCAGCATAAGCGGGGGGAACACTGAAGCTTTCTTT
>TRBD1|few|TRBJ2-2|TRBV7-3
CASSPKTGPGELFF
TGTGCCAGCAGCCCGAAGACAGGGCCCGGGGAGCTGTTTTTT
>TRBD2|few|TRBJ2-1|TRBV20-1
CSAGPAERGLNEQFF
TGCAGTGCCGGCCCGGCGGAGCGGGGGCTAAATGAGCAGTTCTTC
>.|.|TRBJ2-7|TRBV9
CASSPRRDGIAYEQYF
TGTGCCAGCAGCCCACGCCGGGACGGTATAGCCTACGAGCAGTACTTC
>.|few|TRBJ2-2|TRBV30
CAWSLGSNTGELFF
TGTGCCTGGAGCTTGGGATCGAACACCGGGGAGCTGTTTTTT
>TRBD1|.|TRBJ2-5|TRBV7-3
CASSPQGAPQETQYF
TGTGCCAGCAGCCCCCAGGGGGCCCCCCAAGAGACCCAGTACTTC
>.|few|TRBJ2-7|TRBV20-1
CSAKGTPYEQYF
TGCAGTGCTAAAGGTACCCCCTACGAGCAGTACTTC
>TRBD1|few|TRBJ2-1|TRBV24-1
CATSDGTGGPYNEQFF
TGTGCCACCAGTGATGGAACAGGGGGACCCTACAATGAGCAGTTCTTC
>.|few|TRBJ2-7|TRBV24-1
CATSASGTEQYF
TGTGCCACCAGTGCATCCGGGACGGAGCAGTACTTC
>.|.|TRBJ2-7|TRBV24-1
CATSDSGSFAGSYEQYF
TGTGCCACCAGTGATTCGGGCAGCTTCGCGGGCTCCTACGAGCAGTACTTC
>TRBD2|.|TRBJ2-1|TRBV9
CASSVATMTSGDNEQFF
TGTGCCAGCAGCGTAGCTACAATGACTAGCGGGGACAATGAGCAGTTCTTC
>.|few|TRBJ1-1|TRBV10-3
CAIREGRSNTEAFF
TGTGCCATCAGAGAGGGACGCTCGAACACTGAAGCTTTCTTT
>.|.|TRBJ1-2|TRBV5-4
CASSPNPGIANYGYTF
TGTGCCAGCAGCCCCAACCCAGGGATAGCTAACTATGGCTACACCTTC
>.|few|TRBJ2-1|TRBV20-1
CSASPGAGYRGQFF
TGCAGTGCTAGCCCGGGGGCGGGTTACAGGGGGCAGTTCTTC
>.|.|TRBJ2-1|TRBV6-1
CASSEAQSGWYLGVEQFF
TGTGCCAGCAGCGAGGCCCAAAGCGGGTGGTACCTAGGGGTTGAGCAGTTCTTC